A single sample gave rise to the 22 T cell receptor beta chains below, sequenced in a study of T-cell memory formation after mild COVID-19. TCRdb passed the 5' RACE reads through MiXCR, listing each CDR3 protein once. The repertoire holds 110,000 to 150,000 distinct CDR3 sequences, with 11% to 15% as singletons. Sequencing input: PBMCs or a T cell subset sorted from them (not recorded which). The receptors here all came from an adult woman who had mild COVID-19 (a few samples of this study predate the infection). Cell type and time point are not known.

This rearrangement joins TRBV3-1 to TRBJ2-1; no reliable D call. There are 15 residues in the CDR3. With 0 bases removed from V and 1 base from J, the gap between germline ends came to 7 bases. Germline assignment: CDR1 LGHDT and CDR2 YNNKEL (reference sequence). In DNA, the CDR3 is TGTGCCAGCAGCCAAGAGGCAGCTTCCTACAATGAGCAGTTCTTC. Amino acid sequence: CASSQEAASYNEQFF.

Many counts were recorded for this clonotype. The V call is TRBV2, the J call TRBJ1-2; D gene unclear. The germline V gene has CDR1 SNHLY and CDR2 FYNNEI. V lost 2 bases and J lost 4, with 8 bases in between. The CDR3 totals 13 residues. CDR3 sequence (DNA): TGTGCCAGCAGTGAAATACAGCTCTATGGCTACACCTTC. Its protein is CASSEIQLYGYTF.

This clonotype has more than one count but fewer than ten. V gene TRBV7-7 combines with J gene TRBJ2-7; possibly TRBD1 for D (6 bases). Germline-derived CDR1 and CDR2 are SSHAT and FNYEAQ (reference sequence). CDR3 length: 14 amino acids. Deletions cut 5 bases from V and 2 bases from J, with 13 bases between. CDR3 DNA sequence: TGTGCCAGCAGCCTGTCCCGGGACACCTACGAGCAGTACTTC. Its translation: CASSLSRDTYEQYF.

This clonotype occurred a few times. The genes are TRBV4-1 and TRBJ2-7; D gene uncertain. The CDR3 spans 14 residues. Trimming removed 4 bases at V and 1 base at J, with 11 bases between. CDR1 is MGHRA and CDR2 is YSYEKL in the germline V gene. Here the CDR3 reads CASSPHHPSYEQYF. As DNA, the CDR3 is TGCGCCAGCAGCCCACATCATCCGTCCTACGAGCAGTACTTC.

The V gene is TRBV7-2, the J gene TRBJ1-2; 7 bases align to TRBD1. The V segment lost 7 bases and the J segment 2 bases; nucleotides outside the gene matches: 10. CDR3 length: 15 residues. Germline CDR1 SGHTA, CDR2 FQGNSA. The CDR3 is CASNHRQGQNYGYTF. The CDR3 bases are TGTGCCAGCAACCATAGACAGGGACAGAACTATGGCTACACCTTC.

The J gene is TRBJ1-5, the V gene TRBV15; the match to TRBD1 covers 8 bases. This CDR3 comprises 16 residues. Germline CDR1 LNHNV, CDR2 YYDKDF (reference sequence). V was pared by 6 bases and J by 0 bases, with 7 bases of the junction left unmatched. CDR3 DNA: TGTGCCACCAGTTCTTGGACAGGGAGTAGCAATCAGCCCCAGCATTTT. Translated: CATSSWTGSSNQPQHF.

A few counts support this clonotype. The chain employs TRBV15 and TRBJ1-1; no clear D. Germline V CDR1 and CDR2: LNHNV, YYDKDF (reference sequence). This CDR3 comprises 13 residues. V was cut by 5 bases and J by 2 bases, with 9 bases left in between. Here the CDR3 DNA reads TGTGCCACCAGCCGACGCTTTAACACTGAAGCTTTCTTT. This translates into CATSRRFNTEAFF.

This sequence joins TRBV19 and TRBJ2-2; D is unresolved. Per germline, CDR1 LNHDA and CDR2 SQIVND (reference sequence). CDR3 length equals 14 residues. V was trimmed by 1 base and J by 6 bases, leaving 9 bases between them. In nucleotides, the CDR3 is TGTGCCAGTAGTATAGTCTCTTTGGCCGGGGAGCTGTTTTTT. Protein sequence: CASSIVSLAGELFF.

This chain connects TRBV7-8 to TRBJ1-1; tentatively, D is TRBD1 (5 bases). The CDR3 spans 16 residues. CDR1 is SGHVS and CDR2 is FQNEAQ in the germline V gene. V dropped 5 bases and J dropped 4 bases, with 20 bases sitting between them. The CDR3 sequence: CASSLRGPNVVTEAFF. The CDR3 nucleotides are TGTGCCAGCAGCCTCCGGGGCCCGAACGTGGTCACTGAAGCTTTCTTT.

This clonotype occurred many times. This chain uses TRBV7-6 with TRBJ1-1; TRBD1 is a possible D gene (6 bases). The V gene lost 1 base and the J gene lost 4 bases, with 13 bases spanning the gap. This CDR3 has 15 amino acids. The germline gives CDR1 SGHVS, CDR2 FNYEAQ. The CDR3 spells CASSLGGGQATEAFF. The CDR3 DNA reads as TGTGCCAGCAGCTTAGGTGGGGGGCAGGCCACTGAAGCTTTCTTT.

The chain combines TRBV15 with TRBJ1-2, with D unresolved. V lost 5 bases to trimming and J lost 4 bases, with 14 bases between them. The CDR3 has 14 amino acids. The germline gives CDR1 LNHNV, CDR2 YYDKDF (reference sequence). The DNA of the CDR3 is TGTGCCACCAGCCCGTCGACGGATCTCTATGGCTACACCTTC. Translated: CATSPSTDLYGYTF.

This rearrangement joins TRBV20-1 to TRBJ2-3; D is possibly TRBD2 (6 bases). The CDR3 is 13 amino acids. V gave up 3 bases and J gave up 1 base, with 8 bases separating them. Germline CDR1 and CDR2: DFQATT and SNEGSKA (reference sequence). Here the CDR3 reads CSASAGRTDTQYF. CDR3 coding DNA: TGCAGTGCTAGCGCGGGGCGCACAGATACGCAGTATTTT.

V gene TRBV7-9 combines with J gene TRBJ2-4; no definite D call. Germline V gene lookup returns CDR1 SEHNR and CDR2 FQNEAQ (reference sequence). The V gene lost 0 bases and the J gene lost 4 bases, with 4 bases spanning the gap. CDR3 length: 13 residues. CDR3 in amino acids: CASSLAQKNIQYF. CDR3 bases: TGTGCCAGCAGCTTAGCGCAGAAAAACATTCAGTACTTC.

CDR3 protein: CASSYFSGGAGEQYF. As DNA, the CDR3 is TGTGCCAGCAGTTACTTCAGCGGGGGGGCCGGAGAGCAGTACTTC. The chain employs TRBV27 and TRBJ2-7; TRBD2 matches 10 bases. V lost 4 bases to trimming and J lost 7 bases; unmatched junction nucleotides: 10. Per germline, CDR1 MNHEY and CDR2 SMNVEV (reference sequence). The CDR3 spans 15 residues.

V and J are TRBV24-1 and TRBJ2-7, with a tentative D call TRBD1 (6 bases). The CDR3 length is 13 residues. V dropped 10 bases and J dropped 2 bases, with 14 bases sitting between them. Germline values: CDR1 KGHDR, CDR2 SFDVKD. The CDR3 nucleotides read TGTGCCACGAGAGGGGGACCCACCTACGAGCAGTACTTC. Translating gives CATRGGPTYEQYF.

Many counts were recorded for this clonotype. The chain links TRBV25-1 to TRBJ2-1, with D possibly being TRBD2 (6 bases). V lost 6 bases, J lost 6 bases, and 12 bases lay in between. The V gene's germline CDR1 is MGHDK and CDR2 SYGVNS. The CDR3 is 13 residues long. The chain's CDR3 is CASREGSLNEQFF. In nucleotides, the CDR3 is TGTGCCAGCAGGGAGGGGTCACTCAATGAGCAGTTCTTC.

The chain recombines TRBV4-1 with TRBJ1-1; D unresolved. This CDR3 comprises 13 residues. Germline V gene data show CDR1 as MGHRA and CDR2 as YSYEKL. V shed 0 bases and J shed 9 bases, with 11 bases lying between them. Here the CDR3 reads CASSQEANGKAFF. CDR3 in DNA: TGCGCCAGCAGCCAAGAGGCAAACGGAAAAGCTTTCTTT.

This clonotype turned up a few times. The rearrangement uses TRBV24-1 and TRBJ2-7; 8 nucleotides match TRBD1. The germline gives CDR1 KGHDR, CDR2 SFDVKD. CDR3 length: 16 amino acids. V gave up 4 bases and J gave up 6 bases; unmatched junction bases: 13. The CDR3 loop reads CATSDPQTGEEGEQYF. The CDR3 DNA follows: TGTGCCACCAGTGACCCTCAGACAGGGGAGGAAGGCGAGCAGTACTTC.

This chain joins TRBV5-5 and TRBJ1-5; D gene unclear. Per the germline V gene, CDR1 is SGHKS and CDR2 is YYEKEE (reference sequence). The CDR3 is made up of 15 amino acids. The V end was cut by 0 bases, the J end by 2 bases, with 9 bases between. The CDR3 reads CASSLAGLGNQPQHF. CDR3 bases: TGTGCCAGCAGCTTGGCCGGTTTGGGCAATCAGCCCCAGCATTTT.

The rearrangement uses TRBV24-1 and TRBJ1-1, with D hard to call. The CDR3 consists of 15 residues. V lost 10 bases, J lost 5 bases, and 22 bases lay in between. The germline V gene has CDR1 KGHDR and CDR2 SFDVKD. The CDR3 sequence: CATTENSPADTEAFF. CDR3 DNA sequence: TGTGCCACAACGGAGAATTCACCTGCGGATACTGAAGCTTTCTTT.

This rearrangement joins TRBV12-3 or TRBV12-4 to TRBJ1-1; tentatively, D is TRBD1 (5 bases). The CDR3 loop spans 15 amino acids. Trimming removed 5 bases from V and 3 bases from J, with 16 bases in between. In DNA, the CDR3 is TGTGCCAGCAGTCCAGTTGGGGCCCACGACACTGAAGCTTTCTTT. Translation: CASSPVGAHDTEAFF.

This clonotype was seen more than once but under ten times. The genes are TRBV20-1 and TRBJ2-1; 7 bases are shared with TRBD2. The CDR3 is 16 amino acids. Germline lookup yields CDR1 DFQATT and CDR2 SNEGSKA (reference sequence). Trimming cost V 1 base and J 1 base; bases outside gene matches: 7. In DNA form, the CDR3 reads TGCAGTGCTAGAGGCGATACTAGCGAGTCCTACAATGAGCAGTTCTTC. Protein: CSARGDTSESYNEQFF.